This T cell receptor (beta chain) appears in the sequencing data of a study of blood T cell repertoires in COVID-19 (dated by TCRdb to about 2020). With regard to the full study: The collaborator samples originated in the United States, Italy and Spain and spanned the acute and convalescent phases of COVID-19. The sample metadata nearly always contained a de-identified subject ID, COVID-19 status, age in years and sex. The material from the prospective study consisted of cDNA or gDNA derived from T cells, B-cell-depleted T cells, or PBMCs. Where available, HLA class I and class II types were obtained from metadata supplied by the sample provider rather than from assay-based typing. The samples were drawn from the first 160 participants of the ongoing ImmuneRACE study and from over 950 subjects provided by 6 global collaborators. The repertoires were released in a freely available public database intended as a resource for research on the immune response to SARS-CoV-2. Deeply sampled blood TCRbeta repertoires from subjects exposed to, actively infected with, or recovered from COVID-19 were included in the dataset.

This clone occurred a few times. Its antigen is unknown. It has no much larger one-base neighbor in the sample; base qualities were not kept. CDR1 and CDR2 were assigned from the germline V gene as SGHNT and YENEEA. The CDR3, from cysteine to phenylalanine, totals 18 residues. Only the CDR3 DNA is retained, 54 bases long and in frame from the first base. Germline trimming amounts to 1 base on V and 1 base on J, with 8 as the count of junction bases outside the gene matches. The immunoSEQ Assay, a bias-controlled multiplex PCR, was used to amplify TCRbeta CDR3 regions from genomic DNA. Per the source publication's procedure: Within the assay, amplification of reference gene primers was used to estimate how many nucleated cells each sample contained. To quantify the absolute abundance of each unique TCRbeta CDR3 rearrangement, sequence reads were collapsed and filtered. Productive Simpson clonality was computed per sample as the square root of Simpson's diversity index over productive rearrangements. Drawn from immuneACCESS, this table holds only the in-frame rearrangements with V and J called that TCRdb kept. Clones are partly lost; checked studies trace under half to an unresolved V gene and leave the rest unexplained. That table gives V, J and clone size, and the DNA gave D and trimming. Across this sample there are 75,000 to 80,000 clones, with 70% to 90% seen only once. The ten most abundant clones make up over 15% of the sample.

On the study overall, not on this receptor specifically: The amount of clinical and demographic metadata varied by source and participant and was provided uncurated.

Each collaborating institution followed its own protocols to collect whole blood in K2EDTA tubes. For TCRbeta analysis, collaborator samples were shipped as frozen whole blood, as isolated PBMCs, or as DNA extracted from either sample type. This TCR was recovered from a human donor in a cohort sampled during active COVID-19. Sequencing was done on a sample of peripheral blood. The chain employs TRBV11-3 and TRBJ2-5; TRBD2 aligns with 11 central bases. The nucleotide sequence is TGTGCCAGCAGCTTAGGTGCCTGGACTAGCGGGCCCCAAGAGACCCAGTACTTC. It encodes CASSLGAWTSGPQETQYF. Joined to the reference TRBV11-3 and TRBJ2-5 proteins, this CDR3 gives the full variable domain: EAGVVQSPRYKIIEKKQPVAFWCNPISGHNTLYWYLQNLGQGPELLIRYENEEAVDDSQLPKDRFSAERLKGVDSTLKIQPAELGDSAVYLCASSLGAWTSGPQETQYFGPGTRLLVL.